The clone carrying this TCR beta chain was detected only a few times. A much larger clone differs by one base, so this may be a read error. The sample comes from a study of T cells in Graves' hyperthyroidism and ophthalmopathy. The CDR3 regions of TCR beta were amplified from RNA transcripts. When the TCR CDR3 underwent first-round RT-PCR, the HTBI primer set was used. TCRdb reanalysed the multiplex PCR reads using MiXCR and keeps one entry per CDR3 protein. The sample has 550,000 to 850,000 distinct CDR3 sequences; 18% are singletons. The germline V gene encodes CDR1 SGHAT and CDR2 FQNNGV. The CDR3 runs 16 residues.

Sequenced input: blood. The rearrangement links TRBV11-2 to TRBJ2-1; perhaps D is TRBD1 or TRBD2 (5 bases each). This TCR was recovered from a woman in her 50s with Graves' hyperthyroidism that later progressed to Graves' ophthalmopathy. Written as DNA, the CDR3 is TGTGCCGGCAGCCCCCTGGGACCACTCAACTACAATGAGCAGTTCTTC. It yields the protein CAGSPLGPLNYNEQFF.